These 27 T cell receptor beta chains were all obtained from the same sample, sequenced in a study of immune heterogeneity within non-small cell lung tumors. A first 10-cycle multiplex round used 32 V-gene and 13 J-gene primers on TCR beta CDR3. A single record per CDR3 protein comes from TCRdb applying MiXCR to the multiplex PCR reads. This table holds 21,000 or so distinct CDR3 sequences, around 30% found once. Bulk tumor genomic DNA constituted the template, at around 600 ng per sample. In surgery, several biopsies were collected from each primary tumor at widely spaced sites. Curative surgery was undertaken by patients, who had untreated, newly diagnosed non-small cell lung cancer. Material: lung tumor tissue. The receptor source for this set is a man aged 40-50 years with non-small cell lung cancer.

By proportion, this clonotype is medium-sized (0.01 to 0.1%). The CDR3 coding sequence is TGCAGCGTTGGTGGCACTAGCGGGAGGGCCGTATACGAGCAGTACTTC. Its protein product is CSVGGTSGRAVYEQYF. The rearrangement uses TRBV29-1 and TRBJ2-7; 13 bases align to TRBD2. The CDR3 length is 16 residues. CDR1 SQVTM and CDR2 ANQGSEA come from the germline V gene. Trimming removed 4 bases from V and 4 bases from J; junction bases left unmatched: 10.

The chain recombines TRBV5-1 with TRBJ1-1; D uncertain. The germline CDR1 and CDR2 sequences are SGHRS and YFSETQ. The length of the CDR3 is 15 residues. Trimming left V 0 bases short and J 1 base short, with 10 bases between. The CDR3 loop reads CASSLDRIQNTEAFF. Written as DNA, the CDR3 is TGCGCCAGCAGCTTGGACCGAATCCAGAACACTGAAGCTTTCTTT.

This clonotype turned up a few times. The chain carries TRBV9 and TRBJ2-2; D unresolved. V lost 0 bases to trimming and J lost 3 bases, with 3 bases between them. This CDR3 has 13 residues. Germline lookup yields CDR1 SGDLS and CDR2 YYNGEE. CDR3 coding DNA: TGTGCCAGCAGCGTAGCTTACACCGGGGAGCTGTTTTTT. This codes for CASSVAYTGELFF.

This clonotype was counted a few times. The V gene is TRBV7-9, the J gene TRBJ1-1; D unresolved. Deletions cut 9 bases from V and 8 bases from J, with 16 bases between. From germline, CDR1 is SEHNR and CDR2 FQNEAQ (reference sequence). This CDR3 comprises 12 residues. The CDR3 is CASDRAEGEAFF. The CDR3, as DNA: TGTGCCAGTGACCGGGCAGAGGGCGAAGCTTTCTTT.

Judged by abundance, this clonotype is medium-sized. V and J are TRBV6-1 and TRBJ2-1; the D gene is possibly TRBD2 (5 bases). Trimming stripped 6 bases from V and 7 bases from J, with 16 bases between. Germline CDR1 reads MNHNS; CDR2 reads SASEGT. This CDR3 is built from 14 residues. The CDR3 loop is CASSPGISQNEQFF. CDR3 bases: TGTGCCAGCAGCCCCGGGATTTCTCAAAATGAGCAGTTCTTC.

In its sample, this clonotype was seen once. A clone one base away is much larger, so this may be a read error. The gene calls are TRBV19 and TRBJ2-1; 7 bases match TRBD2. The trim removed 1 base at V and 10 bases at J, leaving 7 bases unmatched. The CDR3 has 14 residues. Germline lookup yields CDR1 LNHDA and CDR2 SQIVND (reference sequence). CDR3 nucleotide sequence: TGTGCCAGTAGTATAGTAATCACCGGGAGGGAGCAGTTCTTC. Its protein is CASSIVITGREQFF.

This clonotype has a handful of counts. The chain has TRBV10-3 and TRBJ2-1; 9 nucleotides agree with TRBD2. From germline, CDR1 is ENHRY and CDR2 SYGVKD. This CDR3 has 16 residues. With V trimmed by 5 bases and J by 7 bases, 12 bases remained unmatched. CDR3 nucleotides: TGTGCCATCAGTCAGGGGTCGGCGGGAGGGCGAAATGAGCAGTTCTTC. It codes for CAISQGSAGGRNEQFF.

The rearrangement uses TRBV5-1 and TRBJ1-1; D may be TRBD1 (6 bases). The CDR3 totals 14 residues. Germline CDR1 and CDR2: SGHRS and YFSETQ. The ends were cut back, 4 bases at V and 5 bases at J, with 15 bases in the middle. The CDR3 sequence is CASSIPTQGTEAFF. For the CDR3, the DNA is TGCGCCAGCAGCATTCCGACCCAGGGGACTGAAGCTTTCTTT.

The rearrangement links TRBV5-1 to TRBJ2-1; D is perhaps TRBD1 (6 bases). In germline, CDR1 is SGHRS, CDR2 YFSETQ. This CDR3 is built from 16 residues. Trimming cost V 0 bases and J 0 bases, with 10 bases left between them. The CDR3 here is CASSLGGHYSYNEQFF. Here the CDR3 DNA reads TGCGCCAGCAGCTTGGGGGGACACTACTCCTACAATGAGCAGTTCTTC.

This clonotype is medium-sized (0.01 to 0.1%) by share. An end of the junction does not agree with germline; a read error may underlie this. This chain links TRBV10-2 with TRBJ2-7, with 7 bases fitting TRBD1. CDR3 size: 14 residues. Germline V gene data show CDR1 as WSHSY and CDR2 as SAAADI. CDR3 loop: CASRQPRDSSLLHF. The CDR3 coding sequence is TGCGCCAGCCGACAACCCAGGGACAGTTCCCTGTTACACTTC.

The V gene is TRBV20-1, the J gene TRBJ1-6; D not certain. The CDR3 loop spans 12 amino acids. V shed 4 bases and J shed 6 bases, with 7 bases lying between them. The germline CDR1 and CDR2 sequences are DFQATT and SNEGSKA (reference sequence). The CDR3 sequence: CSAKQPNSPLHF. As DNA, the CDR3 is TGCAGTGCTAAACAGCCTAATTCACCCCTCCACTTT.

This clonotype has a single count. A junction boundary mismatches the germline segment, possibly from a read error. The chain joins TRBV20-1 to TRBJ1-2, with TRBD1 matching over 7 bases. CDR3 length equals 16 residues. CDR1 is DFQATT, CDR2 SNEGSKA, per germline (reference sequence). CDR3: CSARDFSATGFGGYTF. CDR3 DNA: TGCAGTGCTCGAGACTTCTCCGCGACAGGGTTCGGGGGCTACACCTTC.

This chain connects TRBV5-1 to TRBJ2-1; TRBD2 is a possible D gene (6 bases). Germline V gene data show CDR1 as SGHRS and CDR2 as YFSETQ. The CDR3 loop spans 14 amino acids. V dropped 7 bases and J dropped 1 base, with 12 bases sitting between them. The DNA of the CDR3 is TGCGCCAGCCACCATAGCGGTTCCTACAATGAGCAGTTCTTC. This gives the protein CASHHSGSYNEQFF.

This clonotype has only a few counts. The chain recombines TRBV29-1 with TRBJ1-1; D gene uncertain. The CDR3 sequence is 12 residues long. The V gene lost 6 bases and the J gene lost 0 bases, with 8 bases spanning the gap. Germline lookup yields CDR1 SQVTM and CDR2 ANQGSEA. CDR3 sequence: CSVRHLNTEAFF. Written as DNA, the CDR3 is TGCAGCGTAAGACACCTGAACACTGAAGCTTTCTTT. The entire variable domain, with the rest obtained from reference TRBV29-1 and TRBJ1-1, is as follows: SAVISQKPSRDICQRGTSLTIQCQVDSQVTMMFWYRQQPGQSLTLIATANQGSEATYESGFVIDKFPISRPNLTFSTLTVSNMSPEDSSIYLCSVRHLNTEAFFGQGTRLTVV.

This chain joins TRBV25-1 and TRBJ1-2; D remains ambiguous. The germline V gene has CDR1 MGHDK and CDR2 SYGVNS. V was clipped by 4 bases and J by 5 bases, with 8 bases between them. The length of the CDR3 is 12 residues. The CDR3 protein is CASSAGKYGYTF. As DNA, the CDR3 is TGTGCCAGCAGTGCCGGTAAGTATGGCTACACCTTC.

In this sample, this clonotype is medium-sized. The V call is TRBV5-1, the J call TRBJ1-3; TRBD1 might be the D (5 bases). The V end lost 5 bases, the J end lost 4 bases, and 16 bases lay between the germline ends. This CDR3 contains 15 residues. Germline-derived CDR1 and CDR2 are SGHRS and YFSETQ. CDR3 bases: TGCGCCAGCAGTTTAACCCAGGGTTCCGGAAACACCATATATTTT. Its translation: CASSLTQGSGNTIYF.

This clonotype was detected many times. As DNA, the CDR3 is TGTGCCACCCGGGGGTCGTCGAGCTCCTACGAGCAGTACTTC. This encodes CATRGSSSSYEQYF. V gene TRBV6-1 combines with J gene TRBJ2-7, with D possibly TRBD2 on 6 matching bases. This CDR3 comprises 14 residues. Looked up from germline, CDR1 is MNHNS and CDR2 is SASEGT. Trimming took 10 bases from V and 0 from J, leaving 16 bases between them.

This clonotype was counted between two and nine times. The chain employs TRBV7-3 and TRBJ2-2; a possible D gene is TRBD2 (6 bases). Germline V lookup: CDR1 SGHTA, CDR2 FQGTGA. This CDR3 spans 17 amino acids. The V and J ends lost 4 bases and 2 bases respectively, with 17 bases between them. This chain's CDR3 is CASSSRGLAVNTGELFF. CDR3 coding DNA: TGTGCCAGCAGCTCGCGGGGCTTAGCGGTTAACACCGGGGAGCTGTTTTTT.

This clonotype was counted a few times. The V and J genes are TRBV4-2 and TRBJ2-7; 12 bases map to TRBD2. This CDR3 has 16 residues. The germline V gene encodes CDR1 LGHNA and CDR2 YNFKEQ. The V segment lost 1 base and the J segment 2 bases; nucleotides outside the gene matches: 3. CDR3 sequence (DNA): TGTGCCAGCAGCCAAGGGACTAGCGGGGAAACCTACGAGCAGTACTTC. Protein sequence: CASSQGTSGETYEQYF.

This clonotype was detected many times. The gene calls are TRBV19 and TRBJ2-3; TRBD1 matches at 10 bases. Germline CDR1 is LNHDA and CDR2 is SQIVND (reference sequence). The trim removed 4 bases at V and 3 bases at J, leaving 4 bases unmatched. The CDR3 consists of 15 residues. In nucleotides, the CDR3 is TGTGCCAGTAGTAAAAGACAGGGGGCAACAGATACGCAGTATTTT. Translating it yields CASSKRQGATDTQYF.

To note about this clonotype: A much larger clone differs by one base, so this may be a read error. V gene TRBV19 combines with J gene TRBJ2-7; either TRBD1 or TRBD2 may supply D (5 bases each). The germline gives CDR1 LNHDA, CDR2 SQIVND (reference sequence). The CDR3 has 16 amino acids. The V gene lost 3 bases and the J gene lost 6 bases, with 21 bases spanning the gap. CDR3 residues: CASSMGQPGPKFEQYF. CDR3 DNA sequence: TGTGCCAGTAGTATGGGCCAACCGGGACCGAAGTTCGAGCAGTACTTC.

This rearrangement joins TRBV7-9 to TRBJ2-7, with D perhaps assigned TRBD1 or TRBD2 (5 bases each). Trimming pared 2 bases from V and 4 bases from J, leaving 18 bases between. The CDR3 spans 16 residues. Per the germline V gene, CDR1 is SEHNR and CDR2 is FQNEAQ (reference sequence). CDR3 in amino acids: CASSLTMPGPKYEQYF. For the CDR3, the DNA is TGTGCCAGCAGCTTAACAATGCCGGGACCAAAATACGAGCAGTACTTC.

The V gene is TRBV19, the J gene TRBJ2-3; D gene unclear. CDR1 is LNHDA and CDR2 is SQIVND in the germline V gene (reference sequence). Between the trimmed V and J ends, which lost 8 bases and 3 bases, there was a span of 6 bases. The CDR3 spans 11 residues. DNA for the CDR3: TGTGCCAGTCTGGGAACAGATACGCAGTATTTT. Residues: CASLGTDTQYF.

Worth noting for this clonotype: Just one base apart from a much larger clone, this may be a read error. The J gene is TRBJ1-3, the V gene TRBV6-2 or TRBV6-3, with D perhaps TRBD1 (5 bases). The V gene lost 0 bases and the J gene lost 4 bases, with 16 bases spanning the gap. Per the germline V gene, CDR1 is MNHEY and CDR2 is SVGEGT. The CDR3 is made up of 17 amino acids. CDR3 sequence reads: CASSYSVPKGAGNTIYF. The DNA of the CDR3 is TGTGCCAGCAGTTACTCGGTCCCGAAAGGGGCGGGAAACACCATATATTTT.

As to this clonotype: A junction end diverges from the germline sequence, so it may reflect a read error. This chain connects TRBV18 to TRBJ2-5, with D perhaps matching TRBD1 (6 bases). The CDR3 totals 14 residues. The germline V gene has CDR1 KGHSH and CDR2 LQKENI. The CDR3 region is CGSSPQGIGETQYF. In DNA form, the CDR3 reads TGTGGCAGCTCACCCCAGGGGATAGGAGAGACCCAGTACTTC. Full variable domain (remainder filled in from reference TRBV18 and TRBJ2-5): NAGVMQNPRHLVRRRGQEARLRCSPMKGHSHVYWYRQLPEEGLKFMVYLQKENIIDESGMPKERFSAEFPKEGPSILRIQQVVRGDSAAYFCGSSPQGIGETQYFGPGTRLLVL.

This clonotype was seen a handful of times. The rearrangement joins TRBV5-1 to TRBJ1-1; 7 bases match TRBD1. The CDR3 totals 14 residues. CDR1 is SGHRS and CDR2 is YFSETQ in the germline V gene. V lost 0 bases, J lost 4 bases, and 3 bases stayed unmatched. CDR3 in DNA: TGCGCCAGCAGCTTGGCAGGGGGTGGCACTGAAGCTTTCTTT. As protein: CASSLAGGGTEAFF. Full variable domain (missing parts from reference TRBV5-1 and TRBJ1-1): KAGVTQTPRYLIKTRGQQVTLSCSPISGHRSVSWYQQTPGQGLQFLFEYFSETQRNKGNFPGRFSGRQFSNSRSEMNVSTLELGDSALYLCASSLAGGGTEAFFGQGTRLTVV.

This clonotype has only one observation. The chain uses TRBV7-2 and TRBJ2-2; no firm D call. V dropped 0 bases and J dropped 10 bases, with 12 bases sitting between them. The germline V gene encodes CDR1 SGHTA and CDR2 FQGNSA. This CDR3 spans 14 amino acids. The DNA for the CDR3 is TGTGCCAGCAGCTTAGCGGTAGGGTCCGTGGAGCTGTTTTTT. Its protein product is CASSLAVGSVELFF. The full variable domain, with the rest looked up from reference TRBV7-2 and TRBJ2-2, is GAGVSQSPSNKVTEKGKDVELRCDPISGHTALYWYRQSLGQGLEFLIYFQGNSAPDKSGLPSDRFSAERTGGSVSTLTIQRTQQEDSAVYLCASSLAVGSVELFFGEGSRLTVL.